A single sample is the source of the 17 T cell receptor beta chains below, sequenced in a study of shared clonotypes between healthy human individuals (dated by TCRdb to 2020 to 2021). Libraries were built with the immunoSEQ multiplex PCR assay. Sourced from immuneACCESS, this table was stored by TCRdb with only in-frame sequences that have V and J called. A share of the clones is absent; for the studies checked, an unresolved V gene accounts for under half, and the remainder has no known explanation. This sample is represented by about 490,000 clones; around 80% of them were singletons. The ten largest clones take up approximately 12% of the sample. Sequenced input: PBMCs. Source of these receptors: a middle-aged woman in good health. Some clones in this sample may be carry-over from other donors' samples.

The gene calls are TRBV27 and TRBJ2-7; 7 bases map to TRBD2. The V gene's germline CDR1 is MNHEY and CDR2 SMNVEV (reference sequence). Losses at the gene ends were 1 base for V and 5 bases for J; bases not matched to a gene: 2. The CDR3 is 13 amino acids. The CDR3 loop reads CASSLWAGDEQYF. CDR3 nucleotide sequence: TGTGCCAGCAGTTTATGGGCGGGAGACGAGCAGTACTTC.

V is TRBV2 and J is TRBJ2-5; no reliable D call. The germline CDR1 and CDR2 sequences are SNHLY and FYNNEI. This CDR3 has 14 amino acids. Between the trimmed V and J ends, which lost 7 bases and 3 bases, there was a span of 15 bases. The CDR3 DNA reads TGTGCCAGCATCAGAGACATCCGTGAAGAGACCCAGTACTTC. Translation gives CASIRDIREETQYF.

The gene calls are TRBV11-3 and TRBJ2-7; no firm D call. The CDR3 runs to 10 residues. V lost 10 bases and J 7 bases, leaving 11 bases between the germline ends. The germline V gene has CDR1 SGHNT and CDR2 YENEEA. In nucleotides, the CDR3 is TGTGCCACCCCCCAGAGTGAGCAGTACTTC. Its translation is CATPQSEQYF.

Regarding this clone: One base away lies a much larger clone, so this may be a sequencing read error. CDR3 DNA sequence: TGCAGCGTTGTTGTTTGGGGGTCGAACACTGGAGCTTTCTTT. Protein product: CSVVVWGSNTGAFF. The chain employs TRBV29-1 and TRBJ1-1, with D perhaps matching TRBD1 (5 bases). Germline CDR1 reads SQVTM; CDR2 reads ANQGSEA. The CDR3 loop spans 14 amino acids.

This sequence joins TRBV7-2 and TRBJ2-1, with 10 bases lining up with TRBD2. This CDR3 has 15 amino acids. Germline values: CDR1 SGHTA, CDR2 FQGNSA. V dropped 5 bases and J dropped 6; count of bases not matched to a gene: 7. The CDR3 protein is CASSLSGRVINEQFF. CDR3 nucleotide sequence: TGTGCCAGCAGCCTCAGCGGGAGGGTGATCAATGAGCAGTTCTTC.

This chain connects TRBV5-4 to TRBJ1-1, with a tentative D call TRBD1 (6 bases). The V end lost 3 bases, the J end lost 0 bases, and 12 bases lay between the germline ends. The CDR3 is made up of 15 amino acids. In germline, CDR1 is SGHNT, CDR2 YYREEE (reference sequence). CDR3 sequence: CASSSGGGLNTEAFF. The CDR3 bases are TGTGCCAGCAGCTCGGGTGGGGGCTTGAACACTGAAGCTTTCTTT. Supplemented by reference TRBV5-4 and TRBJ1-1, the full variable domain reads ETGVTQSPTHLIKTRGQQVTLRCSSQSGHNTVSWYQQALGQGPQFIFQYYREEENGRGNFPPRFSGLQFPNYSSELNVNALELDDSALYLCASSSGGGLNTEAFFGQGTRLTVV.

CDR3 sequence: CASSYSVRVNTEAFF. CDR3 coding DNA: TGTGCCAGCAGTTACTCGGTCAGGGTGAACACTGAAGCTTTCTTT. This chain links TRBV6-5 with TRBJ1-1, with D maybe TRBD1 (5 bases). The germline V gene has CDR1 MNHEY and CDR2 SVGAGI. The CDR3 is 15 residues long. The V end lost 0 bases, the J end lost 0 bases, and 8 bases lay between the germline ends.

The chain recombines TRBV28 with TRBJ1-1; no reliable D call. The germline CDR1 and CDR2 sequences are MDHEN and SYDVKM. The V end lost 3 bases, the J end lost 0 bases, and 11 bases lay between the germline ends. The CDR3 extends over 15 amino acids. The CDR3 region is CASSLSGRMNTEAFF. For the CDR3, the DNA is TGTGCCAGCAGTTTGAGTGGCCGGATGAACACTGAAGCTTTCTTT. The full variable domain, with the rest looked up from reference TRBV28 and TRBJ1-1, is DVKVTQSSRYLVKRTGEKVFLECVQDMDHENMFWYRQDPGLGLRLIYFSYDVKMKEKGDIPEGYSVSREKKERFSLILESASTNQTSMYLCASSLSGRMNTEAFFGQGTRLTVV.

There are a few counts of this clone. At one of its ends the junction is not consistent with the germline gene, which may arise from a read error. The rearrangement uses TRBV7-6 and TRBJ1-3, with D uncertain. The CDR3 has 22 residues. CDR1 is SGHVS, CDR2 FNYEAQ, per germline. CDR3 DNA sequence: TGTGCCAGCACCTTACACCGAGTACGGAGGATAACACCCTTGAGCTCTGGAAACACCATATATTTT. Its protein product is CASTLHRVRRITPLSSGNTIYF.

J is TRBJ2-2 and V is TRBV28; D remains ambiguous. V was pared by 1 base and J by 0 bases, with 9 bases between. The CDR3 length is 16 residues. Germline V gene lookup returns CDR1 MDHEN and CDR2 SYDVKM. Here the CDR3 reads CASSLFLDTNTGELFF. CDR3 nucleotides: TGTGCCAGCAGTTTATTTTTAGACACGAACACCGGGGAGCTGTTTTTT. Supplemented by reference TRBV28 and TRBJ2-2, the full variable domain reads DVKVTQSSRYLVKRTGEKVFLECVQDMDHENMFWYRQDPGLGLRLIYFSYDVKMKEKGDIPEGYSVSREKKERFSLILESASTNQTSMYLCASSLFLDTNTGELFFGEGSRLTVL.

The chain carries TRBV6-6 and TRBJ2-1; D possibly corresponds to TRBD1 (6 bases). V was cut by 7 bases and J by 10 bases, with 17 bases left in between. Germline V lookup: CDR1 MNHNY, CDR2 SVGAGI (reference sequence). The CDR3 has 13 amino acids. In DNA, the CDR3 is TGTGCCAGCAATAGGGGTGGAGACAGGGAGCAGTTCTTC. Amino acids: CASNRGGDREQFF.

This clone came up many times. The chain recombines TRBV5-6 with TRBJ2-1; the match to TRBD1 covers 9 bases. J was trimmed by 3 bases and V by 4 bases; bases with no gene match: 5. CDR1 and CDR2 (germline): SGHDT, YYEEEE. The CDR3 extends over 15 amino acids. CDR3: CASSPGDRDYNEQFF. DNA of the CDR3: TGTGCCAGCAGCCCAGGGGACAGGGACTACAATGAGCAGTTCTTC.

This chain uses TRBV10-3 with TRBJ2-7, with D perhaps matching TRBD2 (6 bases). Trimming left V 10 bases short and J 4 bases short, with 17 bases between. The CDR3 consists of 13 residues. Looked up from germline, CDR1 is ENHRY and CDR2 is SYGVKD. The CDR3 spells CATGSTAGYEQYF. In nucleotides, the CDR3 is TGTGCCACCGGGAGTACCGCGGGGTACGAGCAGTACTTC.

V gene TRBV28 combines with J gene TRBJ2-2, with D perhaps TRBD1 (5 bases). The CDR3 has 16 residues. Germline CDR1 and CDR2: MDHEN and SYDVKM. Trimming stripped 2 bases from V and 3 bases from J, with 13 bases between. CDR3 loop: CASSLKGREYTGELFF. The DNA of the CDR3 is TGTGCCAGCAGTTTAAAGGGGCGCGAGTACACCGGGGAGCTGTTTTTT.

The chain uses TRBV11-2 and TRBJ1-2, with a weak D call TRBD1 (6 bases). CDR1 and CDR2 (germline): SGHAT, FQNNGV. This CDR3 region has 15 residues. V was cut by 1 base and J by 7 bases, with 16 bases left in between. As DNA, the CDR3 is TGTGCCAGCAGCTTAGGATCGCACAGGGTTCTTGGCTACACCTTC. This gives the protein CASSLGSHRVLGYTF.

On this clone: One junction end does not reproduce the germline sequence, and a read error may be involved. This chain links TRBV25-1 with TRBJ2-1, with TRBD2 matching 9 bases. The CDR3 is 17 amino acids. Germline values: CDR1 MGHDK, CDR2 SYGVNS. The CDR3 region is CATSTASGVLSYNEQFF. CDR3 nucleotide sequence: TGTGCCACCAGTACCGCTAGCGGGGTCCTCTCCTACAATGAGCAGTTCTTC.

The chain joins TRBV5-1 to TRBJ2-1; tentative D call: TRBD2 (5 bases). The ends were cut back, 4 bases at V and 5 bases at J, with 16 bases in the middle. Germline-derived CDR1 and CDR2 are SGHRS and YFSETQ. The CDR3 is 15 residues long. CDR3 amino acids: CASSKTRVAHNEQFF. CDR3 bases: TGCGCCAGCAGCAAAACTAGAGTGGCACACAATGAGCAGTTCTTC.